The 5 T cell receptor beta chains in this list originate from one sample, sequenced in a study of cytomegalovirus exposure and HLA in healthy donors. The PCR contained 60 Vbeta and 13 Jbeta primers. Libraries were prepared by immunoSEQ multiplex PCR; TCRdb keeps only in-frame clonotypes and omits some of them. The sample shows about 200,000 clones, approximately 79% of them seen only once. Specimen: PBMCs. All receptors come from a man aged 50 to 59 in good health and CMV-seronegative.

This clone showed up just once. The chain is built from TRBV7-6 and TRBJ1-2; no clear D gene. Germline V CDR1 and CDR2: SGHVS, FNYEAQ. The V gene lost 0 bases and the J gene lost 5 bases, with 7 bases spanning the gap. This CDR3 contains 13 residues. The CDR3 reads CASSLAGGYGYTF. The CDR3 DNA reads as TGTGCCAGCAGCTTAGCGGGAGGGTATGGCTACACCTTC. Drawing the rest from reference TRBV7-6 and TRBJ1-2, the complete variable domain is GAGVSQSPRYKVTKRGQDVALRCDPISGHVSLYWYRQALGQGPEFLTYFNYEAQQDKSGLPNDRFSAERPEGSISTLTIQRTEQRDSAMYRCASSLAGGYGYTFGSGTRLTVV.

The J gene is TRBJ2-5, the V gene TRBV14; D is uncertain. The germline V gene has CDR1 SGHDN and CDR2 FVKESK. Trimming cost V 2 bases and J 3 bases, with 7 bases left between them. The CDR3 spans 13 residues. DNA for the CDR3: TGTGCCAGCAGCCAAAAGCCTGAAGAGACCCAGTACTTC. It codes for CASSQKPEETQYF.

J is TRBJ2-5 and V is TRBV27, with 13 bases matching TRBD2. Germline-derived CDR1 and CDR2 are MNHEY and SMNVEV (reference sequence). The CDR3 sequence is 16 residues long. The trim removed 5 bases at V and 2 bases at J, leaving 5 bases unmatched. The CDR3 region has the DNA TGTGCCAGCAGTGGAGGGGGACTAGCGGGGCAAGAGACCCAGTACTTC. Its translation is CASSGGGLAGQETQYF.

The chain is built from TRBV19 and TRBJ2-1; no reliable D call. Trimming shortened V by 4 bases and J by 0 bases, and 13 bases separated the two germline ends. CDR3 size: 16 residues. Germline V gene sequence: CDR1 LNHDA, CDR2 SQIVND (reference sequence). The CDR3 here is CASSTSGGGSYNEQFF. The CDR3, as DNA: TGTGCCAGTAGTACCTCTGGCGGCGGCTCCTACAATGAGCAGTTCTTC.

The rearrangement joins TRBV6-1 to TRBJ1-2; 8 bases line up with TRBD1. The CDR3 consists of 15 residues. V was pared by 0 bases and J by 5 bases, with 5 bases of the junction left unmatched. CDR1 is MNHNS and CDR2 is SASEGT in the germline V gene. Here the CDR3 reads CASSEAEDREYGYTF. DNA of the CDR3: TGTGCCAGCAGTGAAGCAGAGGACAGGGAGTATGGCTACACCTTC.